The present TCR beta chain was sequenced within a study of radiotherapy plus CTLA-4 blockade in lung cancer. Looked up from germline, CDR1 is KGHSH and CDR2 is LQKENI. V shed 1 base and J shed 1 base, with 4 bases lying between them. The CDR3 contains 13 residues. Using immunoSEQ multiplex PCR, the repertoire was profiled, and TCRdb retains in-frame clones only, with some absent. The sample consists of tens of thousands of clones, around nine tenths of them appearing once. Remarks on this clone: Its specificity is unknown.

Study results and caveats: In blood, TCR clones derived from the tumor expanded after radiotherapy plus ipilimumab. Early shifts in blood T cell clones, with interferon-beta, reportedly predicted response best.

The rearrangement links TRBV18 to TRBJ1-1; no clear D gene. The material sequenced was peripheral blood, taken from a patient treated with radiotherapy plus ipilimumab. This clonotype was sampled from a human donor with non-small cell lung cancer that progressed on radiotherapy plus ipilimumab. The CDR3 coding sequence is TGTGCCAGCTCACCACAGGAGAACACTGAAGCTTTCTTT. Its translation: CASSPQENTEAFF.